Below, one TCR beta chain is given with its context. The data belong to a study of control samples from healthy donors and cancer patients. Germline V CDR1 and CDR2: LNHNV, YYDKDF (reference sequence). Trimming pared 0 bases from V and 1 base from J, leaving 13 bases between. CDR3 length: 18 residues. TCRdb keeps only in-frame clones here, not all; method: immunoSEQ multiplex PCR. The sample carries about 95,000 clones, over 80% recorded once. The sample taken for sequencing was blood. The TCR comes from a young man in good health. The chain combines TRBV15 with TRBJ1-6, with a tentative D call TRBD1 (5 bases). CDR3 amino acids: CATSRDWERGSYNSPLHF. The DNA of the CDR3 is TGTGCCACCAGCAGAGATTGGGAGAGGGGATCCTATAATTCACCCCTCCACTTT.